At least ten counts were recorded for the clone carrying this T cell receptor beta chain. Antigen specificity is unknown. The sample originates from a study of T cells in Graves' hyperthyroidism and ophthalmopathy. Study-wide background: Peripheral blood draws took place at initial diagnosis, ahead of any treatment.

Uncontrolled infection, other autoimmune disease, pregnancy or lactation led to exclusion. The study, taken as a whole, reports: Blood shared most expanded thyroid clonotypes above 0.001. Prediction of ophthalmopathy progression came a median around 6 months pre-onset.

Authors of the study amplified TCR beta CDR3 regions from RNA transcripts. First-round RT-PCR of the TCR CDR3 relied on the HTBI primer set. Each CDR3 protein is one row after TCRdb ran MiXCR on the multiplex PCR reads. The data contain 240,000 or so distinct CDR3 sequences, 16% of them singletons. Specimen: blood. This receptor was identified in a woman under 30 with Graves' ophthalmopathy.

CDR3 coding DNA: TGTGCCAGCAGTGAAGAGGTGAACACTGAAGCTTTCTTT. This codes for CASSEEVNTEAFF. This rearrangement joins TRBV2 to TRBJ1-1; no clear D gene. This CDR3 region has 13 residues. Between the trimmed V and J ends, which lost 1 base and 0 bases, there was a span of 3 bases. In germline, CDR1 is SNHLY, CDR2 FYNNEI.